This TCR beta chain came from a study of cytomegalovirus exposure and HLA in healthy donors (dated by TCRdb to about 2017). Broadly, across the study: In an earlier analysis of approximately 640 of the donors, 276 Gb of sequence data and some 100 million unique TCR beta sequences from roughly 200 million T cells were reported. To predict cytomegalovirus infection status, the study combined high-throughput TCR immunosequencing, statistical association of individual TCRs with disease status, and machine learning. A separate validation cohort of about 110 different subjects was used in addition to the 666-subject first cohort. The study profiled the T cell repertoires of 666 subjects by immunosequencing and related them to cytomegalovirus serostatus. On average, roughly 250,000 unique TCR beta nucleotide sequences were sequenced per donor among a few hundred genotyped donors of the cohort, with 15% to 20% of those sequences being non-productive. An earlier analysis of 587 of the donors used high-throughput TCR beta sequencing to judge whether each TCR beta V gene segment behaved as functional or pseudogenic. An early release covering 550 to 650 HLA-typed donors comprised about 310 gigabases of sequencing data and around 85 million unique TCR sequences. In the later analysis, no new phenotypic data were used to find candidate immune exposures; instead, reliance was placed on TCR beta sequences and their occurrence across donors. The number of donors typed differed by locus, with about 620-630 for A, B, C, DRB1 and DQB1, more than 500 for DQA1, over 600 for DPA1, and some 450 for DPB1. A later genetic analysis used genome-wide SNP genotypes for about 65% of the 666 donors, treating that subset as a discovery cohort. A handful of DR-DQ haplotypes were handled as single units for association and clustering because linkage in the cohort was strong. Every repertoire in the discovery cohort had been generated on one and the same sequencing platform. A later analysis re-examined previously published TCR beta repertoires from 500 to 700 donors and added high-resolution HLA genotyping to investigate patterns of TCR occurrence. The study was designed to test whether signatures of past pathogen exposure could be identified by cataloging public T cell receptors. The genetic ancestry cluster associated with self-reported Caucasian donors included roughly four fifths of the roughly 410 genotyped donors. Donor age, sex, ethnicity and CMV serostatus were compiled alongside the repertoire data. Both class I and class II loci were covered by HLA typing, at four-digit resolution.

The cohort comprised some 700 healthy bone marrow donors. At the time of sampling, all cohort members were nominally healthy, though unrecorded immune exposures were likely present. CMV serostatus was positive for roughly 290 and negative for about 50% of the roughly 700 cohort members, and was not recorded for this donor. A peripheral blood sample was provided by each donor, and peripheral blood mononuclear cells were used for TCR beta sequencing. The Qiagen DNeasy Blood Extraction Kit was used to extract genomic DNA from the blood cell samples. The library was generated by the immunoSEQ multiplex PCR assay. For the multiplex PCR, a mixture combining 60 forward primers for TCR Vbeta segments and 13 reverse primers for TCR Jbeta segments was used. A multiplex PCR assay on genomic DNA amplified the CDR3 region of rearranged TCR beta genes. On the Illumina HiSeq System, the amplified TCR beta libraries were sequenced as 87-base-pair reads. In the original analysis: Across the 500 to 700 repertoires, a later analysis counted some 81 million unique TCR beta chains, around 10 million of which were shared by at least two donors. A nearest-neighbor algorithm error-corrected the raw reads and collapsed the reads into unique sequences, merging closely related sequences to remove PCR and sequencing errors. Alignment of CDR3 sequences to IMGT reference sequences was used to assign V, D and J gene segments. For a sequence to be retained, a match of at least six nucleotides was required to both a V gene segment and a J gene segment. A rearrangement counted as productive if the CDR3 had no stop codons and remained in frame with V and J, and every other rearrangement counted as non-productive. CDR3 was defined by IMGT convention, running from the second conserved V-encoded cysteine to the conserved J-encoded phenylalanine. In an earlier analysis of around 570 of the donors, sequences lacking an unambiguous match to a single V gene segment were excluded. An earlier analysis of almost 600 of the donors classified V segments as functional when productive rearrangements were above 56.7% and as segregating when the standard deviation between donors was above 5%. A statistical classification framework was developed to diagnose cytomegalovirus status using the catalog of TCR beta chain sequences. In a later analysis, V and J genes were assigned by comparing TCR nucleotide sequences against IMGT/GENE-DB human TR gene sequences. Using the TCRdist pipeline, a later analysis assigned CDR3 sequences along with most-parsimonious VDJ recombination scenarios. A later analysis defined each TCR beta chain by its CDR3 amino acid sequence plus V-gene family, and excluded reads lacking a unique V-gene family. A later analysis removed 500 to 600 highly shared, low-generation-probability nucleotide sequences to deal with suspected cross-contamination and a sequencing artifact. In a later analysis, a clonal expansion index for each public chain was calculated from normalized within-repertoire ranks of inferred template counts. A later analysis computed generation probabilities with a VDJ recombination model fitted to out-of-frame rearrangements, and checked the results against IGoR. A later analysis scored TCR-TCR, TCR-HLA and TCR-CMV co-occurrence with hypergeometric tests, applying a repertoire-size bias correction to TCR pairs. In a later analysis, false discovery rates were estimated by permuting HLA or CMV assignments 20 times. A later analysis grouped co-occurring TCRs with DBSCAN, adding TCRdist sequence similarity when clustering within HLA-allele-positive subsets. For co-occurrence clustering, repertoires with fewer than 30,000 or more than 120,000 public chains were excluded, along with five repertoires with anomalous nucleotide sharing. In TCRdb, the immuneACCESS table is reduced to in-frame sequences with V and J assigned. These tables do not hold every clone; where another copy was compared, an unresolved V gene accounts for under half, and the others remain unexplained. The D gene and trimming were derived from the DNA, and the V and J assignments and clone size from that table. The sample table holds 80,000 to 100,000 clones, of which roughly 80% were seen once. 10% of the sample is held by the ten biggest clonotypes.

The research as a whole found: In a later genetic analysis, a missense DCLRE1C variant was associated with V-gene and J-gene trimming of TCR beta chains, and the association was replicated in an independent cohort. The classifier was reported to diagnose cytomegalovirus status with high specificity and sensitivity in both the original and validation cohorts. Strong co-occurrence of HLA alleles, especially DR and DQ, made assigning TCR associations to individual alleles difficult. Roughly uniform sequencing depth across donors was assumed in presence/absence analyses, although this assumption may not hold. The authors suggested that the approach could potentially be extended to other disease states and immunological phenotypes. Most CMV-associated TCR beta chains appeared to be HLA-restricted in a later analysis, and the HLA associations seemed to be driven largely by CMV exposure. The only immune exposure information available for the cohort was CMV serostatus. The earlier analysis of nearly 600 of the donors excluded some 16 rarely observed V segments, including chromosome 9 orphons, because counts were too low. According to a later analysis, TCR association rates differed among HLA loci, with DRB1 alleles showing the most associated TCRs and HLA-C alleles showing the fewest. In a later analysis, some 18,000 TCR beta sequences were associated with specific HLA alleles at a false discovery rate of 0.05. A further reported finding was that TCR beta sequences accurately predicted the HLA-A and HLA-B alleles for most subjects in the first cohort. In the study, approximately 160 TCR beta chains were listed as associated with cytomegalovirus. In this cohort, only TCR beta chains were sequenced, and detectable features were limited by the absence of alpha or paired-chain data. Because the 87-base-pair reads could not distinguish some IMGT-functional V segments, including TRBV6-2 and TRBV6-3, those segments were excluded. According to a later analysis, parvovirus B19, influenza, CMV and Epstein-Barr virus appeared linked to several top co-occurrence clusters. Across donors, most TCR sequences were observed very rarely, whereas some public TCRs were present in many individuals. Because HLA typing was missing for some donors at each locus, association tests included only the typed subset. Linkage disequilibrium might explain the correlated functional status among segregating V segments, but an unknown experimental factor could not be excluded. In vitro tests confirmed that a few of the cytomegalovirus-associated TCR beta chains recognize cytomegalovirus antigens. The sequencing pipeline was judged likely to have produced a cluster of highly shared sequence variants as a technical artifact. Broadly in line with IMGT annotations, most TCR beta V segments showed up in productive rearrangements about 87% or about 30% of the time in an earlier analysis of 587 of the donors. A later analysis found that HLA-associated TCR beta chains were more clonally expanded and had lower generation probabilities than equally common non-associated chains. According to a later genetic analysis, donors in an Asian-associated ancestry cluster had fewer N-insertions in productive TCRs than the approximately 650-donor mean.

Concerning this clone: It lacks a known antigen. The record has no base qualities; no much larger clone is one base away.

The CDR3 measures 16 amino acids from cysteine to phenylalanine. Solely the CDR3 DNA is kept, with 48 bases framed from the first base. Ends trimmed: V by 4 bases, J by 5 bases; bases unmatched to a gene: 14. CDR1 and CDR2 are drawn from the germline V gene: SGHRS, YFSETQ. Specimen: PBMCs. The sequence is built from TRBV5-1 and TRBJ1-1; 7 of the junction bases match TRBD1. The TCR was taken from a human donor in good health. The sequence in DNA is TGCGCCAGCAGCCAGGGGACAGTTTCTTCTTCAACTGAAGCTTTCTTT. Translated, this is CASSQGTVSSSTEAFF.